The T cell receptor beta chain described here comes from a study of cytomegalovirus exposure and HLA in healthy donors. Whole-study results and caveats: There were some public TCRs occurring in many donors, but most TCR sequences were rare. Excluded: some indistinguishable V segments such as TRBV6-2 and TRBV6-3. Earlier analysis yielded a pattern in which most TCR beta V segments were productive about 90% or about 30% of the time.

A note on this clone: The antigen remains undetermined.

Vbeta (60) and Jbeta (13) primers were used in the PCR. The protocol was immunoSEQ multiplex PCR, while the TCRdb copy is restricted to in-frame clones and leaves out a portion. The sample holds around 170,000 clones, 65% to 85% seen once. V was cut by 0 bases and J by 13 bases, with 21 bases left in between. Germline values: CDR1 GTSNPN, CDR2 SVGIG (reference sequence). The length of the CDR3 is 15 residues. Specimen: PBMCs. The chain is built from TRBV30 and TRBJ1-4; weak D call: TRBD1 (5 bases). The clonotype comes from a girl between 5 and 17 years old in good health and CMV-seropositive. The CDR3 is CAWSVDSTRSGILFF. The CDR3 bases are TGTGCCTGGAGTGTTGACAGCACGCGCTCCGGTATACTGTTTTTT.